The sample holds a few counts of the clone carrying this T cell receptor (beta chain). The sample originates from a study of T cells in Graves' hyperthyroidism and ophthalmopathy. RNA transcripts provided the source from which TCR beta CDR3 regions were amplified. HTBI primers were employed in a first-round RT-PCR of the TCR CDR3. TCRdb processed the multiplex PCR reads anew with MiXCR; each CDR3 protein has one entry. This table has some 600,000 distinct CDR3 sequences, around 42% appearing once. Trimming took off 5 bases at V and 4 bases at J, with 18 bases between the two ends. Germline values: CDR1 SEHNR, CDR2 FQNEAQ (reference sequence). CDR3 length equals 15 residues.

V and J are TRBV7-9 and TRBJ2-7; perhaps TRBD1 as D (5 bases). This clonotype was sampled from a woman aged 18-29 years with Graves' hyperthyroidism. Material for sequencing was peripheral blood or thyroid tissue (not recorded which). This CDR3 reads CASSQVPPGSYEQYF. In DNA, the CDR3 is TGTGCCAGCAGCCAAGTTCCGCCAGGGTCATACGAGCAGTACTTC. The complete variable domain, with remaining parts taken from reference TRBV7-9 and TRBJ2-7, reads DTGVSQNPRHKITKRGQNVTFRCDPISEHNRLYWYRQTLGQGPEFLTYFQNEAQLEKSRLLSDRFSAERPKGSFSTLEIQRTEQGDSAMYLCASSQVPPGSYEQYFGPGTRLTVT.